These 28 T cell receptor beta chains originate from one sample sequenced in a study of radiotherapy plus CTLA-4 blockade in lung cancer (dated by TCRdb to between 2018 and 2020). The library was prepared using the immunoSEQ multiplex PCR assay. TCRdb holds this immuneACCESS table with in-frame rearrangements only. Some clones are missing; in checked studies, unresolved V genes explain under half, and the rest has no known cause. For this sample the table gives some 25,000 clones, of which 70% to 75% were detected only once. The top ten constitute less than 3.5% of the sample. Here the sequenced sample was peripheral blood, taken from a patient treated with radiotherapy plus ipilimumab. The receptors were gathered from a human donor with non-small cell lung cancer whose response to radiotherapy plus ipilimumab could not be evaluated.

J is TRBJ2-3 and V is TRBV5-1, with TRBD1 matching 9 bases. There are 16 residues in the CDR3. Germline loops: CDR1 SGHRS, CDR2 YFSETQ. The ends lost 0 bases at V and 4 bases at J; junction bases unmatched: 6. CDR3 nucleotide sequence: TGCGCCAGCAGCTTGGTTGCTACAGGGGGCGCAGATACGCAGTATTTT. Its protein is CASSLVATGGADTQYF. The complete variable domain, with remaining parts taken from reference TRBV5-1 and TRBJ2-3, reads KAGVTQTPRYLIKTRGQQVTLSCSPISGHRSVSWYQQTPGQGLQFLFEYFSETQRNKGNFPGRFSGRQFSNSRSEMNVSTLELGDSALYLCASSLVATGGADTQYFGPGTRLTVL.

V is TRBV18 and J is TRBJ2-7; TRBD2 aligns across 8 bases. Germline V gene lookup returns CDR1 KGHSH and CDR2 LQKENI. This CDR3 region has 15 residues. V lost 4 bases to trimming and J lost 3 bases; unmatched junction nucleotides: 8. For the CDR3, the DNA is TGTGCCAGCTCACGGAGCCTAGCGGGTAGCTACGAGCAGTACTTC. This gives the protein CASSRSLAGSYEQYF.

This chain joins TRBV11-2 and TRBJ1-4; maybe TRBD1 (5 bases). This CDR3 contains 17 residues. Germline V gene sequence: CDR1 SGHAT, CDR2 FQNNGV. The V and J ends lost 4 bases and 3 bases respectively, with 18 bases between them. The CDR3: CASSSAGGTRANEKLFF. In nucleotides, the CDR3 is TGTGCCAGCAGCTCCGCGGGGGGGACTAGGGCTAATGAAAAACTGTTTTTT.

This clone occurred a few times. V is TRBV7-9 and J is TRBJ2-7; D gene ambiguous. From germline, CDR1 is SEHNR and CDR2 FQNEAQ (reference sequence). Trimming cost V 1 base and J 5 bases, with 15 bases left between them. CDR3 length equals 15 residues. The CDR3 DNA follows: TGTGCCAGCAGCTTAGTGGGCAGTCGGTCCCACGAGCAGTACTTC. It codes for CASSLVGSRSHEQYF.

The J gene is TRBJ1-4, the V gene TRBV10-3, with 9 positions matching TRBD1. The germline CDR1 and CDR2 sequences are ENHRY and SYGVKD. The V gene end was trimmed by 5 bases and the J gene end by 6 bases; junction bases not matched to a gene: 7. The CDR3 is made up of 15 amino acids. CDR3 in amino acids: CAISSMTGGDEKLFF. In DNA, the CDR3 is TGTGCCATCAGTAGCATGACAGGGGGGGATGAAAAACTGTTTTTT.

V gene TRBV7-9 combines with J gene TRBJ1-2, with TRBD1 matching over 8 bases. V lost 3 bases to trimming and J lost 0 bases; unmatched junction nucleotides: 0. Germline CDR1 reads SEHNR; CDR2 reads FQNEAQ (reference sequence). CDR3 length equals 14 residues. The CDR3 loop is CASSLTGANYGYTF. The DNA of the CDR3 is TGTGCCAGCAGCTTGACAGGGGCTAACTATGGCTACACCTTC.

The CDR3 is CASSSVEDSSETQYF. The CDR3 DNA sequence: TGCGCCAGCAGCAGCGTAGAGGACAGTTCGGAGACCCAGTACTTC. The V and J genes are TRBV5-1 and TRBJ2-5; TRBD1 might be the D (6 bases). Germline-derived CDR1 and CDR2 are SGHRS and YFSETQ. Trimming pared 4 bases from V and 5 bases from J, leaving 18 bases between. This CDR3 is 15 amino acids long.

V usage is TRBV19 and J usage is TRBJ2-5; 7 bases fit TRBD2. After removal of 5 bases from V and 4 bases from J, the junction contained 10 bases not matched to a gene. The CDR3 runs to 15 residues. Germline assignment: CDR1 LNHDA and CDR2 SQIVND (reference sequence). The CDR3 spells CASSQLAPSGETQYF. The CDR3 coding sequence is TGTGCCAGTAGTCAACTAGCGCCCAGTGGAGAGACCCAGTACTTC.

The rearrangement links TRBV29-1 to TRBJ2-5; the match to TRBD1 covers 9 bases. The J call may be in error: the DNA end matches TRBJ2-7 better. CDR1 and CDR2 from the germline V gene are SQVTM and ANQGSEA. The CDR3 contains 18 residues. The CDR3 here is CSVDRGGITGGPPYEQYF. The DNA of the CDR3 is TGCAGCGTTGACAGAGGGGGAATCACAGGGGGCCCTCCCTACGAGCAGTACTTC.

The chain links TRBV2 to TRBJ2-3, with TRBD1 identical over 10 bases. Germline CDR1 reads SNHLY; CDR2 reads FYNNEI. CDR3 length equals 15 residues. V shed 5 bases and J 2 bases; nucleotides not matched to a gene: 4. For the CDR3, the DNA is TGTGCCAGCAGTAGGGGACAGGGGTACACAGATACGCAGTATTTT. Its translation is CASSRGQGYTDTQYF.

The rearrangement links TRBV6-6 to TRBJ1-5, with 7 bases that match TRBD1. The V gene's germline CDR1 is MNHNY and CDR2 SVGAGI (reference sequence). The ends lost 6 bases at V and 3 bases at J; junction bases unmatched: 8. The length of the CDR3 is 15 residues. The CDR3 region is CASSDRTGPNQPQHF. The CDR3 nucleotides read TGTGCCAGCAGCGACCGGACAGGCCCCAATCAGCCCCAGCATTTT.

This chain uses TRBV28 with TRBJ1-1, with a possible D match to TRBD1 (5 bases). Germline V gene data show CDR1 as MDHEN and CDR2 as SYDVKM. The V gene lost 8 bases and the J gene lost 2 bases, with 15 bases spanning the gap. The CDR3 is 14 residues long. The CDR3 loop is CASFPRQYNTEAFF. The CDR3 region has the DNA TGTGCCAGCTTTCCCCGACAGTATAACACTGAAGCTTTCTTT.

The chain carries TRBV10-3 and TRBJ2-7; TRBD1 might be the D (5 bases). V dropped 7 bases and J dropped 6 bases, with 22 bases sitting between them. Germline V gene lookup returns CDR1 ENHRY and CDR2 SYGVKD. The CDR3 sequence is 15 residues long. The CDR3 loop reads CAITPTSRIQGEQYF. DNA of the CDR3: TGTGCCATCACTCCGACAAGCCGGATCCAGGGCGAGCAGTACTTC.

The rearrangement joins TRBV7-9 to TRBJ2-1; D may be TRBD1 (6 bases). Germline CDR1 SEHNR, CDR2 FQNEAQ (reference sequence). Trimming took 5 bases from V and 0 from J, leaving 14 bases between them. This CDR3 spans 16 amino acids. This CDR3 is CASSNEGHYSYNEQFF. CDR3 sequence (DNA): TGTGCCAGCAGCAACGAGGGACACTACTCCTACAATGAGCAGTTCTTC.

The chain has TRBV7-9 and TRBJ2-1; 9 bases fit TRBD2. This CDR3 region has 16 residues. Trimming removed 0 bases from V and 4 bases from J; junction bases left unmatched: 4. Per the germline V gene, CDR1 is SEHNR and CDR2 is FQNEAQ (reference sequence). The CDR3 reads CASSLALAGTYNEQFF. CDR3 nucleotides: TGTGCCAGCAGCTTAGCACTAGCGGGTACTTACAATGAGCAGTTCTTC.

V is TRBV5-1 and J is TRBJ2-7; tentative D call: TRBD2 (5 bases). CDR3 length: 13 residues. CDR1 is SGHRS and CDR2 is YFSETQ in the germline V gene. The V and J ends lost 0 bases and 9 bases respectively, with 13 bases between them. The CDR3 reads CASSLEGRGGQYF. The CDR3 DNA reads TGCGCCAGCAGCTTGGAGGGCCGGGGTGGGCAGTACTTC.

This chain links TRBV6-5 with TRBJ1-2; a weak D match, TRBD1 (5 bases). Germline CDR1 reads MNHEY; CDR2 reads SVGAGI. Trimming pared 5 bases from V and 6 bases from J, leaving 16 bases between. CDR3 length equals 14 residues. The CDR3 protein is CASSPTRTGDGYTF. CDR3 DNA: TGTGCCAGCAGTCCCACCCGAACGGGGGATGGCTACACCTTC.

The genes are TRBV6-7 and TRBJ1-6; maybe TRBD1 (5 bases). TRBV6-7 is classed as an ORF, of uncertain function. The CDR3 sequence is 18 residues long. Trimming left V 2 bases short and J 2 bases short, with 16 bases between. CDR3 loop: CASSYGRAKGPYNSPLHF. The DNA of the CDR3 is TGTGCCAGCAGTTACGGCAGGGCCAAAGGACCCTATAATTCACCCCTCCACTTT.

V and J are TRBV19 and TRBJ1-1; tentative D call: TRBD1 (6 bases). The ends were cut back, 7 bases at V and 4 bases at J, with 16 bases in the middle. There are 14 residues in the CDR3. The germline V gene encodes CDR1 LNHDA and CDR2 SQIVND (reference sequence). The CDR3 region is CASNDGGAGTEAFF. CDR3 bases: TGTGCCAGTAATGATGGGGGCGCGGGCACTGAAGCTTTCTTT.

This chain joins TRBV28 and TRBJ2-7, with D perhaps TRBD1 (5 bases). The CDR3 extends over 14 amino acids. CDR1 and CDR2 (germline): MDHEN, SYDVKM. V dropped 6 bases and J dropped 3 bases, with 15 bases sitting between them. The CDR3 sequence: CASRQTAALYEQYF. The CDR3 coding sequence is TGTGCCAGCAGGCAGACAGCCGCCCTCTACGAGCAGTACTTC.

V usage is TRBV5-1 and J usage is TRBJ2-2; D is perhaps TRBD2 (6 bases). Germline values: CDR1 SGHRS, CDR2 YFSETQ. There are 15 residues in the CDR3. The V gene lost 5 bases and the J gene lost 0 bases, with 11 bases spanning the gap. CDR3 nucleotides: TGCGCCAGCAGGCGGGACGGATCGAACACCGGGGAGCTGTTTTTT. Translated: CASRRDGSNTGELFF.

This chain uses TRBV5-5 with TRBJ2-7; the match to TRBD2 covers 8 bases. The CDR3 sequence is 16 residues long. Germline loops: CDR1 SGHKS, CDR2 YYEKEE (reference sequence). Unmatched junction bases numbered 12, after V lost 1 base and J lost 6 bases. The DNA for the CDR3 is TGTGCCAGCAGCTTGATCCCGCTAGCGGGTGGCTCCGAGCAGTACTTC. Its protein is CASSLIPLAGGSEQYF. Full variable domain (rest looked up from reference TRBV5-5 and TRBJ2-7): DAGVTQSPTHLIKTRGQQVTLRCSPISGHKSVSWYQQVLGQGPQFIFQYYEKEERGRGNFPDRFSARQFPNYSSELNVNALLLGDSALYLCASSLIPLAGGSEQYFGPGTRLTVT.

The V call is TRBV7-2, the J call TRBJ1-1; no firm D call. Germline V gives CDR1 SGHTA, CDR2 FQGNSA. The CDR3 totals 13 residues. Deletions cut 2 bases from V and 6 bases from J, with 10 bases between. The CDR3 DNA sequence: TGTGCCAGCAGCTTACAAAGTCGGGCTGAAGCTTTCTTT. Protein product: CASSLQSRAEAFF.

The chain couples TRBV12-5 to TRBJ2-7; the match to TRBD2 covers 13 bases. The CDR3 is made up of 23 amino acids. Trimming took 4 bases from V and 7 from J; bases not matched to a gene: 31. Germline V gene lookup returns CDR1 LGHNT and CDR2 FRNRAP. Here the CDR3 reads CASGSGTFGGFGLAGEAPREQYF. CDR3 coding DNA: TGTGCTAGTGGTTCAGGGACGTTCGGGGGGTTCGGACTAGCGGGAGAAGCCCCTCGGGAGCAGTACTTC.

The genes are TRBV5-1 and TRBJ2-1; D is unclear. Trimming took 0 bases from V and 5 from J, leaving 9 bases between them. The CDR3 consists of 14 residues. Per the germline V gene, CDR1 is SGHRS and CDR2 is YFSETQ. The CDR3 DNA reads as TGCGCCAGCAGCTTGGATCCAGGAAACAATGAGCAGTTCTTC. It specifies CASSLDPGNNEQFF.

The CDR3 coding sequence is TGTGCCAGCAGTGACAGGGGGTTGTTAAGAGATACGCAGTATTTT. Amino acid sequence: CASSDRGLLRDTQYF. The chain combines TRBV6-1 with TRBJ2-3; 7 nucleotides line up with TRBD1. The germline V gene encodes CDR1 MNHNS and CDR2 SASEGT. The V and J ends lost 3 bases and 5 bases, in that order; junction bases with no gene match: 8. CDR3 length: 15 amino acids.

CDR3 in DNA: TGTGCCAGCAGCTTAGCGGGACAGGGGGCGTTAGGCTACACCTTC. This codes for CASSLAGQGALGYTF. The chain combines TRBV7-2 with TRBJ1-2; 12 nucleotides align to TRBD1. The length of the CDR3 is 15 residues. V trimming: 0 bases; J trimming: 8 bases; junction bases outside the gene matches: 4. The V gene's germline CDR1 is SGHTA and CDR2 FQGNSA.

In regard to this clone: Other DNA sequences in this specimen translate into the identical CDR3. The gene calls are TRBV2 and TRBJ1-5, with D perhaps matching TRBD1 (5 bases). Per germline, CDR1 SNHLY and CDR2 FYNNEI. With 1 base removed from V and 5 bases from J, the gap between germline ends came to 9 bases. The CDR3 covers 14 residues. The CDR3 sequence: CASSEGWGDQPQHF. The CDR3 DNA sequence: TGTGCCAGCAGTGAAGGATGGGGGGATCAGCCCCAGCATTTT.